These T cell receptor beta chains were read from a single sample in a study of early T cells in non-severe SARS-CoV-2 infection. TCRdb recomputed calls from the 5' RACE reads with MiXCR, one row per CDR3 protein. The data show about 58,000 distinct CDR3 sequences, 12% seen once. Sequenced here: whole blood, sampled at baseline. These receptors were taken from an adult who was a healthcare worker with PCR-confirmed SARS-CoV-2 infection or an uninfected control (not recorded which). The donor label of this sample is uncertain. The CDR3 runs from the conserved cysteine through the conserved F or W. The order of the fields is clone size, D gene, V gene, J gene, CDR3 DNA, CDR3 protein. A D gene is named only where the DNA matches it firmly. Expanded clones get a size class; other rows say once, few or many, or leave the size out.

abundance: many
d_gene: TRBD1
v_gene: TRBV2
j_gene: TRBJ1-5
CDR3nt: TGTGCCAGCAGACTAGGGACAGGGGGATCGCAGCCCCAGCATTTT
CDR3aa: CASRLGTGGSQPQHF

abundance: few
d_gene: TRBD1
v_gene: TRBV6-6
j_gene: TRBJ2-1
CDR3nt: TGTGCCAGCAGTTACCGGGGACAGGGGTACAATGAGCAGTTCTTC
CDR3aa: CASSYRGQGYNEQFF

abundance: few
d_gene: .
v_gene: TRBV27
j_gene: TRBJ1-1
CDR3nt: TGTGCCAGCAGTCTCCAGGCGCTCACTGAAGCTTTCTTT
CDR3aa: CASSLQALTEAFF

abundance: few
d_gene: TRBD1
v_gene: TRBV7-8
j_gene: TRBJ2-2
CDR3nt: TGTGCCAGCAGCTCGAAACCGGGACAGGGTCTCACCGGGGAGCTGTTTTTT
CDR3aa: CASSSKPGQGLTGELFF

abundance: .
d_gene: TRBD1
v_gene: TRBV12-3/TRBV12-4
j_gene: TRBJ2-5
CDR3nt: TGTGCCAGCAGTGTCACGACAGGGGTCGTCGGGACCCAGTACTTC
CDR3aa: CASSVTTGVVGTQYF

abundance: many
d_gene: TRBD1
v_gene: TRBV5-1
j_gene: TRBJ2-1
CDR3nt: TGCGCCAGCAGCTTGGAGGGGGCGATGTACAATGAGCAGTTCTTC
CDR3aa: CASSLEGAMYNEQFF

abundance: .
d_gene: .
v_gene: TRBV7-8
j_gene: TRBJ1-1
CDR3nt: TGTGCCAGCAGGGGGACAGAAGCTTTCTTT
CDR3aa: CASRGTEAFF

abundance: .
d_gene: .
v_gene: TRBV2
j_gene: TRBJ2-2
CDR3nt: TGTGCCAGCAGTGGTATCGGGGCTACAAGGACCGGGGAGCTGTTTTTT
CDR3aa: CASSGIGATRTGELFF

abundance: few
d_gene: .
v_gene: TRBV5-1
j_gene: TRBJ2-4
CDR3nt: TGCGCCAGCAGCGCCATAAGTATCGGCCTGACCAAAAACATTCAGTACTTC
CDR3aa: CASSAISIGLTKNIQYF

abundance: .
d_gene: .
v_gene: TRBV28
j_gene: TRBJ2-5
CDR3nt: TGTGCCAGCAGTTTCTCCGGGACCCTACAGACCCAGTACTTC
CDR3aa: CASSFSGTLQTQYF

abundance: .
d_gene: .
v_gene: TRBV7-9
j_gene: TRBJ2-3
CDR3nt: TGTGCCAGCAGCTCAGGGGTCACAGATACGCAGTATTTT
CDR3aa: CASSSGVTDTQYF

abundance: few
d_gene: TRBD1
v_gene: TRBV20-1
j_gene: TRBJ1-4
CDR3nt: TGCAGTGCCGGGGACAGGGATTTAACTAATGAAAAACTGTTTTTT
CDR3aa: CSAGDRDLTNEKLFF

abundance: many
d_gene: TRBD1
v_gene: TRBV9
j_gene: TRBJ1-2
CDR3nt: TGTGCCAGCAGCGGAGGACAGGGCGATGGCTACACCTTC
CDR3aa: CASSGGQGDGYTF

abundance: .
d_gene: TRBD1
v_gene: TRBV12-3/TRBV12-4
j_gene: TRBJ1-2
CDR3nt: TGTGCCAGCACTCTGGGGACAGGGCGAGCTAACTATGGCTACACCTTC
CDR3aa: CASTLGTGRANYGYTF

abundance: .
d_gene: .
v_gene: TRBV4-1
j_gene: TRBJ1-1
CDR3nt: TGCGCCAGCAGCCCCGGACCGAAACAGGGTAACACTGAAGCTTTCTTT
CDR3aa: CASSPGPKQGNTEAFF

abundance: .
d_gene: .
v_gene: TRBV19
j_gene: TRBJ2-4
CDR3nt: TGTGCCAGTATAGGGGGACCGACAGAAAACATTCAGTACTTC
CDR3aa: CASIGGPTENIQYF

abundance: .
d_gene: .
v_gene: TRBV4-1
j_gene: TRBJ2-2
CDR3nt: TGCGCCAGCAGCCAAGATCTGTACGGAAGGGGAGAGGGCACCGGGGAGCTGTTTTTT
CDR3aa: CASSQDLYGRGEGTGELFF

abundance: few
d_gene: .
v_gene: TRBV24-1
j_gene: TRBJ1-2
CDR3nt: TGTGCCACCAGTGATGCGGGACCTGGCTACACCTTC
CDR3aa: CATSDAGPGYTF

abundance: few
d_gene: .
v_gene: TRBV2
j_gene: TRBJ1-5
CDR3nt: TGTGCCAGCAGTAGGGACATCGGAGGCAATCAGCCCCAGCATTTT
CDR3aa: CASSRDIGGNQPQHF

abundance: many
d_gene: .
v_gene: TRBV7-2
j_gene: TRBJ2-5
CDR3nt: TGTGCCAGCAGCACGCGGACTACTCTCGTCCAAGAGACCCAGTACTTC
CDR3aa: CASSTRTTLVQETQYF

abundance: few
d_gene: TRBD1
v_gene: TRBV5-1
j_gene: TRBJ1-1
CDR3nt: TGCGCCAGCAGCTTGTCCTTCCCGGGACAGGGGGGCACTGAAGCTTTCTTT
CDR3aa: CASSLSFPGQGGTEAFF

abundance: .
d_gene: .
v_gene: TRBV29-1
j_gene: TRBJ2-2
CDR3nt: TGCAGCGTTAGAACAGGGTTGGGGGACACCGGGGAGCTGTTTTTT
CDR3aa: CSVRTGLGDTGELFF

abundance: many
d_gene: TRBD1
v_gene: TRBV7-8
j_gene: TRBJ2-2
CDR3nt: TGTGCCAGCAGCTTTCGAGGGGGCCACGACGGGGAGCTGTTTTTT
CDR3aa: CASSFRGGHDGELFF

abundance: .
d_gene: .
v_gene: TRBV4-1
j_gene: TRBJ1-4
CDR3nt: TGCGCCAGCAGCCAAGACTCCATTGTTTCAACTAATGAAAAACTGTTTTTT
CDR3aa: CASSQDSIVSTNEKLFF

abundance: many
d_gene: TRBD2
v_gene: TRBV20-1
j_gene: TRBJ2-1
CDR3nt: TGCAGTGCTAGACGCCGGAGCGGGGGTTACAATGAGCAGTTCTTC
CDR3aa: CSARRRSGGYNEQFF

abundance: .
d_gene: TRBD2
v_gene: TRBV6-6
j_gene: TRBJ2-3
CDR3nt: TGTGCCAGCAACCACCCCGGGGGGTCAGATACGCAGTATTTT
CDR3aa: CASNHPGGSDTQYF

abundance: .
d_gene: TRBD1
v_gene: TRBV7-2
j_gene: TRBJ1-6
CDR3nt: TGTGCCAGCAGCCGAGCCAAAGGGGGACAGCATAATTCACCCCTCCACTTT
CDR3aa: CASSRAKGGQHNSPLHF

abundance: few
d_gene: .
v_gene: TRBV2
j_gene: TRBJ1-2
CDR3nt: TGTGCCAGCACCAGCGGCCGACCTTATGGCTACACCTTC
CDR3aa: CASTSGRPYGYTF

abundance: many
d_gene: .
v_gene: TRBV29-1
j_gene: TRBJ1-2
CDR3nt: TGCAGCGTTGTTTCAGGAATATACTATGGCTACACCTTC
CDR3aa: CSVVSGIYYGYTF

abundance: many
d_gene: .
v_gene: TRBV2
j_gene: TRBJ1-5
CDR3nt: TGTGCCAGCGGAGGTTGGGGAAGCAATCAGCCCCAGCATTTT
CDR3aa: CASGGWGSNQPQHF

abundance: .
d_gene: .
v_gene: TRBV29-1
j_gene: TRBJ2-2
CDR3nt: TGCAGCGTTGAAGAGTGGACGGAAAACACCGGGGAGCTGTTTTTT
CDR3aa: CSVEEWTENTGELFF

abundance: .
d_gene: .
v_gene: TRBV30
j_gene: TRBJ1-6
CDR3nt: TGTGCCTGGAGTGTACGGTTACCGAACAGAGGCAATTCACCCCTCCACTTT
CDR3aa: CAWSVRLPNRGNSPLHF

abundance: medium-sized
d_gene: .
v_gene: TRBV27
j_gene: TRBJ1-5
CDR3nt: TGTGCCAGCAGTTTGGCGGGGAGGCCCCAGCATTTT
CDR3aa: CASSLAGRPQHF

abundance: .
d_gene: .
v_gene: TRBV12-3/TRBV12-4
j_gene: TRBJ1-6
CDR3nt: TGTGCCAGCACCCCACAGGGTCGGGGCTATAATTCACCCCTCCACTTT
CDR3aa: CASTPQGRGYNSPLHF

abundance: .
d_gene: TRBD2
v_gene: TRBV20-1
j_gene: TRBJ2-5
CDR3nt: TGCAGTGCTAGACTAGCGGGGGTAGAGACCCAGTACTTC
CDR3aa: CSARLAGVETQYF

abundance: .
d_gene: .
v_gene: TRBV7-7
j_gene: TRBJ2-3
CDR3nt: TGTGCCAGCAGCCCTCAAGGGGGGCTCTCTAGCACAGATACGCAGTATTTT
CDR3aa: CASSPQGGLSSTDTQYF

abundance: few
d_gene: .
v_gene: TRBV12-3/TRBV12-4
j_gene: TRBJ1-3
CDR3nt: TGTGCCAGCAGTTTCATCGGGGGAAGTGGAAACACCATATATTTT
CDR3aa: CASSFIGGSGNTIYF

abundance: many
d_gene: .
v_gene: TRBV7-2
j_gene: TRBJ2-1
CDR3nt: TGTGCCAGCAGCTTGGGGCAGGGGTCCTACAATGAGCAGTTCTTC
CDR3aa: CASSLGQGSYNEQFF

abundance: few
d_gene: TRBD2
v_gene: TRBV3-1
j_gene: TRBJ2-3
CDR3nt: TGTGCCAGCAGCCAAGAGGCTACTAGCGCCGGGGGTACGCAGTATTTT
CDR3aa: CASSQEATSAGGTQYF

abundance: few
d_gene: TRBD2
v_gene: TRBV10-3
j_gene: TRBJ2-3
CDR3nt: TGTGCCATCAGTGACCCCAAACTAGCGGGGGGGCCGTCAACAGATACGCAGTATTTT
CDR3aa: CAISDPKLAGGPSTDTQYF